The TCR beta chain under discussion was sequenced for a study of T-cell reconstitution after alpha-beta-depleted transplantation in children (dated by TCRdb to the mid-2010s). Study-level background: T-cell immune reconstitution after TCRalphabeta/CD19-depleted allogeneic hematopoietic cell transplantation in children was quantitatively tracked in the study by means of TCR repertoire profiling.

As encoded in the germline V gene (reference sequence), CDR1 is GTSNPN while CDR2 is SVGIG. Counted from cysteine to phenylalanine, this CDR3 has 14 amino acids. CDR3 DNA is the only sequence kept; it has 42 bases, read in frame from the first base. The junction shows trimming of 0 bases on V and 6 bases on J, plus 12 bases between the germline ends. On this clonotype itself: The specificity of this receptor is unknown. Base quality data are lacking; no much larger clone is found one base away.

General conclusions and limits of the study: The high TCRbeta diversity at day 60 in some patients was ascribed to recipient T cells and intrathymic progenitors that had survived conditioning. The frequencies of hyperexpanded clones fell over the following months, and after one year, T-cell counts and TCRbeta diversity were mostly attributed to newly produced T cells. The apparently early alphabetaT-cell count recovery about two months after transplant was reportedly dependent on only several hundred rapidly expanded clones derived from non-depleted graft cells.

Library prep was done by PCR. Sequencing instrument: Illumina HiSeq 2500. TCR libraries were prepared with molecular barcoding, using unique molecular identifiers to normalize TCRbeta repertoire quantification. TCRdb took the public reads, trimmed them with fastp at Q25, ran MiXCR for clone calling and kept in-frame beta chains. Every entry covers one CDR3 protein and lists the most common genes and DNA from its rows. Here the sample has about 830,000 distinct CDR3 sequences; about 15% occur a single time. Of the sample, 5% is held by the ten largest clones. Per the publication, the treatment or condition label means: allogeneic hematopoietic cell transplantation with graft depleted of TCRalphabeta T cells and CD19 B cells. The children who served as transplant recipients had been given grafts of TCRalphabeta/CD19-depleted allogeneic hematopoietic cells.

The sample consisted of PBMCs, mostly from graft donor cells, taken 360 days after TCRalphabeta/CD19-depleted stem cell transplant. The rearrangement combines TRBV30 with TRBJ2-1; matching of 6 bases hints at TRBD2 as the D gene. This clonotype was sampled from a male patient between 5 and 17 years old who had a stem cell transplant for acute lymphoblastic leukemia, so the T cells may come from the graft donor. The nucleotide sequence is TGTGCCTGGAGTGTAACTAGCCTAGGCAATGAGCAGTTCTTC. This encodes CAWSVTSLGNEQFF.